This TCR beta chain is drawn from a study of blood T cell repertoires in COVID-19. As for the study in general: Sample material is recorded as cDNA or gDNA derived from T cells, B-cell-depleted T cells, or PBMCs.

Self-reported history from a screening survey and questionnaire set each donor's cohort. Those designated as exposed participants met a COVID-19 case within 2 weeks before study entry. Clones were sequenced by immunoSEQ multiplex PCR, and TCRdb holds only the in-frame ones, with some missing. The sample lists some 340,000 clones, 90% seen once, with 3.5% to 5% in the top ten. The germline V and J ends were trimmed by 4 bases and 6 bases, with 21 bases remaining between them. The germline gives CDR1 SGHAT, CDR2 FQNNGV. The CDR3 consists of 17 residues. The specimen was PBMCs or T cells enriched from blood (not recorded which). The sequence derives from a woman aged 30 to 39 who had been exposed to COVID-19. The chain uses TRBV11-2 and TRBJ2-2; D is possibly TRBD1 (5 bases). The CDR3 sequence: CASSSLGAERSAGELFF. For the CDR3, the DNA is TGTGCCAGCAGCTCCCTTGGGGCAGAAAGGTCCGCCGGGGAGCTGTTTTTT. Based on the CDR3 plus reference TRBV11-2 and TRBJ2-2, the full variable domain is EAGVAQSPRYKIIEKRQSVAFWCNPISGHATLYWYQQILGQGPKLLIQFQNNGVVDDSQLPKDRFSAERLKGVDSTLKIQPAKLEDSAVYLCASSSLGAERSAGELFFGEGSRLTVL.